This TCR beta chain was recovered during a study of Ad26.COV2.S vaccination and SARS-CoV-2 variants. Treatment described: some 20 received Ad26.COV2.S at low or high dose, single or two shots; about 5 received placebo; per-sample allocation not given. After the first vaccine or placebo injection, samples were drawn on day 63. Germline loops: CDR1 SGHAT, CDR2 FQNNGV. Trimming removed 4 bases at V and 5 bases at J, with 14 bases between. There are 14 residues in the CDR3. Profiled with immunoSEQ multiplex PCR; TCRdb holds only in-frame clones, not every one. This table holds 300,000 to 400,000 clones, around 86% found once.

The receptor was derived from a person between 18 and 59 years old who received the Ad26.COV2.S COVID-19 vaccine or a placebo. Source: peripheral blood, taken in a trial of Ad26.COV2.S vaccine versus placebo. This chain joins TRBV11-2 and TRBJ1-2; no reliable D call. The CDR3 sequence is CASSSGRLIYGYTF. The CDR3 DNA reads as TGTGCCAGCAGCTCCGGACGGCTTATATATGGCTACACCTTC.